This passage covers 32 T cell receptor beta chains from one sample sequenced in a study of cytomegalovirus exposure and HLA in healthy donors. The PCR had 60 Vbeta and 13 Jbeta primers. Produced via immunoSEQ multiplex PCR; TCRdb's table is partial and in-frame only. The table has some 140,000 clones, approximately 87% seen once. Material for sequencing was PBMCs. The receptors shown here come from a man aged 35 to 55 in good health and CMV-seronegative.

This clone was observed once. CDR3 nucleotides: TGCGCCAGCAGCCAAGACCGCTTTGGGGAGGCCACTGAAGCTTTCTTT. This sequence encodes CASSQDRFGEATEAFF. J is TRBJ1-1 and V is TRBV4-3; D not resolved. The CDR3 is 16 amino acids. CDR1 is LGHNA, CDR2 YSLEER, per germline. V gave up 0 bases and J gave up 4 bases, with 15 bases separating them.

The V call is TRBV29-1, the J call TRBJ2-7, with a weak D call TRBD1 (5 bases). Germline CDR1 and CDR2: SQVTM and ANQGSEA. This CDR3 is 12 amino acids long. V was pared by 4 bases and J by 2 bases, with 9 bases between. The CDR3 is CSVAAGTYEQYF. The CDR3 DNA reads as TGCAGCGTTGCGGCAGGGACCTACGAGCAGTACTTC.

V and J are TRBV9 and TRBJ1-1; possibly TRBD1 for D (5 bases). V shed 6 bases and J shed 3 bases, with 15 bases lying between them. Germline CDR1 SGDLS, CDR2 YYNGEE. The CDR3 consists of 14 residues. The CDR3 DNA reads TGTGCCAGCAACCGGGGGGGTTTAGACACTGAAGCTTTCTTT. As protein: CASNRGGLDTEAFF.

The J gene is TRBJ2-5, the V gene TRBV9; possible D gene TRBD2, 5 bases. V dropped 4 bases and J dropped 1 base, with 14 bases sitting between them. The CDR3 spans 15 residues. Germline loops: CDR1 SGDLS, CDR2 YYNGEE. CDR3 loop: CASSPGEIFQETQYF. DNA for the CDR3: TGTGCCAGCAGCCCCGGGGAGATATTCCAAGAGACCCAGTACTTC.

The chain carries TRBV7-8 and TRBJ2-1, with D tentatively TRBD1 (5 bases). In germline, CDR1 is SGHVS, CDR2 FQNEAQ. The CDR3 contains 18 residues. Trimming removed 0 bases at V and 0 bases at J, with 15 bases between. The CDR3 loop reads CASSLAGHSSSSYNEQFF. DNA of the CDR3: TGTGCCAGCAGCTTAGCCGGACATTCGTCGAGCTCCTACAATGAGCAGTTCTTC.

The chain combines TRBV7-2 with TRBJ1-1; TRBD1 might be the D (6 bases). The germline V gene encodes CDR1 SGHTA and CDR2 FQGNSA. The CDR3 extends over 17 amino acids. Trimming removed 5 bases from V and 0 bases from J, with 19 bases in between. Written as DNA, the CDR3 is TGTGCCAGCAGCCCCCCGAGGGGGAGAGCAATGAACACTGAAGCTTTCTTT. Translation gives CASSPPRGRAMNTEAFF.

This chain connects TRBV11-1 to TRBJ2-1; D is unclear. Germline V gives CDR1 SGHAT, CDR2 FQDESV (reference sequence). With 1 base removed from V and 2 bases from J, the gap between germline ends came to 15 bases. This CDR3 is built from 17 residues. The CDR3 DNA reads as TGTGCCAGCAGCTTAGATTTCGCCAAGATAGCCTACAATGAGCAGTTCTTC. As protein: CASSLDFAKIAYNEQFF.

The CDR3 DNA is TGCGCCAGCAGCCTGCGGACTAGCGAGAGCACAGATACGCAGTATTTT. This codes for CASSLRTSESTDTQYF. The rearrangement joins TRBV5-1 to TRBJ2-3; 9 nucleotides agree with TRBD2. V lost 4 bases, J lost 0 bases, and 6 bases stayed unmatched. This CDR3 is built from 16 residues. In germline, CDR1 is SGHRS, CDR2 YFSETQ.

This chain joins TRBV7-2 and TRBJ1-5; 7 bases line up with TRBD1. J was trimmed by 2 bases and V by 5 bases; bases with no gene match: 6. This CDR3 has 15 amino acids. The germline V gene has CDR1 SGHTA and CDR2 FQGNSA. The CDR3 here is CASSRQGVGNQPQHF. CDR3 bases: TGTGCCAGCAGCCGCCAGGGGGTGGGCAATCAGCCCCAGCATTTT. Together with reference TRBV7-2 and TRBJ1-5, the CDR3 gives the full variable domain: GAGVSQSPSNKVTEKGKDVELRCDPISGHTALYWYRQSLGQGLEFLIYFQGNSAPDKSGLPSDRFSAERTGGSVSTLTIQRTQQEDSAVYLCASSRQGVGNQPQHFGDGTRLSIL.

V gene TRBV28 combines with J gene TRBJ1-2, with a tentative D call TRBD1 (6 bases). CDR3 size: 14 residues. Trimming removed 9 bases from V and 1 base from J, with 15 bases in between. Germline values: CDR1 MDHEN, CDR2 SYDVKM. The CDR3 bases are TGTGCCAGGGCCTCGGGACAAAGTAACTATGGCTACACCTTC. Translated, it gives CARASGQSNYGYTF.

In its sample, this clone was seen a few times. This chain uses TRBV14 with TRBJ1-2; D perhaps matches TRBD1 (6 bases). Germline V gives CDR1 SGHDN, CDR2 FVKESK. V lost 0 bases to trimming and J lost 1 base, with 12 bases between them. The CDR3 runs to 16 residues. The CDR3 region has the DNA TGTGCCAGCAGCCAAGATCCGTGGGGGCGTAACTATGGCTACACCTTC. Protein sequence: CASSQDPWGRNYGYTF.

V usage is TRBV5-8 and J usage is TRBJ2-1; weak D call: TRBD2 (7 bases). The germline V gene encodes CDR1 SGHTS and CDR2 YDEGEE. CDR3 length: 15 residues. V was shortened by 1 base and J by 9 bases, with 17 bases between the two germline ends. The CDR3 nucleotides are TGTGCCAGCAGCTTGCTAGCTGGGAGGGGGGTTGAGCAGTTCTTC. The encoded protein is CASSLLAGRGVEQFF.

V and J are TRBV11-2 and TRBJ2-7, with 8 nucleotides matching TRBD1. V dropped 4 bases and J dropped 4; count of bases not matched to a gene: 6. Looked up from germline, CDR1 is SGHAT and CDR2 is FQNNGV. The CDR3 totals 14 residues. In DNA, the CDR3 is TGTGCCAGCAGCTCCGACAGGGGCCTTTACGAGCAGTACTTC. Translated: CASSSDRGLYEQYF.

This chain links TRBV2 with TRBJ2-1; 7 bases line up with TRBD2. The CDR3 has 15 residues. CDR1 is SNHLY and CDR2 is FYNNEI in the germline V gene. The J segment lost 7 bases and the V segment lost 4 bases, leaving 10 bases of the junction unmatched. CDR3 sequence: CASSGASGGGNEQFF. The CDR3 nucleotides are TGTGCCAGCAGTGGGGCTAGCGGAGGAGGGAATGAGCAGTTCTTC.

The gene calls are TRBV5-1 and TRBJ2-7; D possibly corresponds to TRBD2 (6 bases). Germline lookup yields CDR1 SGHRS and CDR2 YFSETQ. The CDR3 totals 16 residues. The germline V and J ends were trimmed by 4 bases and 0 bases, with 17 bases remaining between them. CDR3 DNA sequence: TGCGCCAGCAGCCCCCTAGGGCGGGGAAGCTCCTACGAGCAGTACTTC. The encoded protein is CASSPLGRGSSYEQYF.

The chain recombines TRBV6-5 with TRBJ1-2; 7 nucleotides match TRBD1. The V and J ends lost 11 bases and 8 bases, in that order; junction bases with no gene match: 14. The CDR3 length is 13 residues. Germline V gene sequence: CDR1 MNHEY, CDR2 SVGAGI. This CDR3 is CASGGPAFGGYTF. The CDR3, as DNA: TGTGCCTCAGGGGGTCCCGCGTTCGGGGGCTACACCTTC.

This clone has a single count. V and J are TRBV4-2 and TRBJ2-1, with 7 bases matching TRBD2. Germline-derived CDR1 and CDR2 are LGHNA and YNFKEQ. With V trimmed by 4 bases and J by 4 bases, 19 bases remained unmatched. The CDR3 has 19 amino acids. Here the CDR3 reads CASSLLSGREDTLYNEQFF. The CDR3, as DNA: TGTGCCAGCAGCCTCCTTAGCGGCCGGGAGGATACGTTGTACAATGAGCAGTTCTTC.

The chain employs TRBV27 and TRBJ2-3, with TRBD2 matching over 10 bases. V shed 6 bases and J 7 bases; nucleotides not matched to a gene: 7. In germline, CDR1 is MNHEY, CDR2 SMNVEV (reference sequence). This CDR3 has 14 residues. CDR3 coding DNA: TGTGCCAGCAGAGCTAGCGGGAGTTCGTATACGCAGTATTTT. This sequence encodes CASRASGSSYTQYF.

The genes are TRBV7-9 and TRBJ1-2; no firm D call. CDR3 length equals 8 residues. The V and J ends lost 7 bases and 9 bases respectively, with 3 bases between them. Looked up from germline, CDR1 is SEHNR and CDR2 is FQNEAQ (reference sequence). Here the CDR3 reads CASNSYTF. DNA of the CDR3: TGTGCCAGCAACAGCTACACCTTC.

This sequence joins TRBV9 and TRBJ2-7; 7 bases map to TRBD2. The CDR3 covers 16 residues. Trimming at V came to 2 bases and at J to 5 bases, leaving 13 bases not matched to a gene. Germline assignment: CDR1 SGDLS and CDR2 YYNGEE. This CDR3 is CASSVGAAGLSDEQYF. The CDR3 nucleotides read TGTGCCAGCAGCGTCGGAGCAGCGGGGCTCAGTGACGAGCAGTACTTC.

Comments on this clone: The junction differs from germline at one of its ends, possibly a read error. The chain links TRBV7-7 to TRBJ2-1; TRBD2 is a possible D gene (5 bases). This CDR3 spans 16 amino acids. Germline V CDR1 and CDR2: SSHAT, FNYEAQ (reference sequence). CDR3 nucleotides: TGTGCTAGCAGCTTAACTAGTGGCCTTTCCTACAATGAGCAGTTCTTC. Amino acids: CASSLTSGLSYNEQFF.

The CDR3 loop reads CASRGDLSRLVVLNWEQFF. The DNA of the CDR3 is TGTGCCAGCAGGGGGGATCTTTCTAGACTAGTTGTTTTGAATTGGGAGCAGTTCTTC. The chain links TRBV21-1 to TRBJ2-1; the table's D call, TRBD2, was not checked against the DNA. TRBV21-1 is deemed a pseudogene. The CDR3 sequence is 19 residues long.

The chain joins TRBV5-1 to TRBJ2-5; D perhaps matches TRBD1 (5 bases). CDR1 SGHRS and CDR2 YFSETQ come from the germline V gene. The CDR3 loop spans 13 amino acids. Deletions cut 6 bases from V and 1 base from J, with 10 bases between. The chain's CDR3 is CASNKDSQETQYF. DNA for the CDR3: TGCGCCAGCAACAAAGACAGCCAAGAGACCCAGTACTTC.

The genes are TRBV6-1 and TRBJ2-3; TRBD1 agrees at 10 bases. V shed 8 bases, J shed 2 bases, and the junction held 1 base outside the gene matches. There are 13 residues in the CDR3. Germline V lookup: CDR1 MNHNS, CDR2 SASEGT. This chain's CDR3 is CASRQGATDTQYF. The CDR3 DNA reads TGTGCCAGCCGACAGGGGGCCACAGATACGCAGTATTTT.

The chain employs TRBV28 and TRBJ2-5; 9 bases match TRBD1. The V and J ends lost 5 bases and 1 base, in that order; junction bases with no gene match: 2. This CDR3 region has 14 residues. Germline CDR1 and CDR2: MDHEN and SYDVKM. The CDR3 region is CASSRTGVQETQYF. The CDR3 DNA sequence: TGTGCCAGCAGTCGGACAGGGGTCCAAGAGACCCAGTACTTC.

The V and J genes are TRBV6-5 and TRBJ1-1, with TRBD1 identical over 10 bases. The CDR3 length is 15 residues. Germline V gene sequence: CDR1 MNHEY, CDR2 SVGAGI. V shed 2 bases and J 5 bases; nucleotides not matched to a gene: 5. The CDR3, as DNA: TGTGCCAGCAGTTACGGACAGGGGGTCAGTACTGAAGCTTTCTTT. It translates to CASSYGQGVSTEAFF.

V and J are TRBV7-3 and TRBJ2-1; 7 positions agree with TRBD1. The V segment lost 9 bases and the J segment 1 base; nucleotides outside the gene matches: 21. Germline V gene lookup returns CDR1 SGHTA and CDR2 FQGTGA. CDR3 length equals 19 residues. CDR3 DNA sequence: TGTGCCAGTCCCCCTAATCGGGACAGATCCTCATTATCCTACAATGAGCAGTTCTTC. Its protein product is CASPPNRDRSSLSYNEQFF.

V gene TRBV11-1 combines with J gene TRBJ2-1; D is perhaps TRBD1 (5 bases). Germline CDR1 and CDR2: SGHAT and FQDESV (reference sequence). With 0 bases removed from V and 9 bases from J, the gap between germline ends came to 15 bases. The length of the CDR3 is 15 residues. CDR3 residues: CASSLAGLVTAEQFF. For the CDR3, the DNA is TGTGCCAGCAGCTTAGCGGGGCTGGTTACCGCTGAGCAGTTCTTC.

The chain has TRBV11-2 and TRBJ2-6; D is unresolved. This CDR3 contains 13 residues. V lost 5 bases, J lost 3 bases, and 5 bases lay in between. The germline gives CDR1 SGHAT, CDR2 FQNNGV. CDR3 bases: TGTGCCAGCAGCCCCGGTGGGGCCAACGTCCTGACTTTC. Translating gives CASSPGGANVLTF.

The chain has TRBV30 and TRBJ2-3; the D gene is possibly TRBD1 (5 bases). Germline CDR1 is GTSNPN and CDR2 is SVGIG (reference sequence). This CDR3 is built from 14 residues. The V end lost 1 base, the J end lost 1 base, and 9 bases lay between the germline ends. The CDR3 bases are TGTGCCTGGAGTGAGGGGTCAGGCACAGATACGCAGTATTTT. This sequence encodes CAWSEGSGTDTQYF.

With respect to this clone: The CDR3 carries no conserved terminal phenylalanine or tryptophan, so it likely arises from a read error. This rearrangement joins TRBV7-9 to TRBJ1-5, with TRBD1 as a possible D gene (5 bases). Germline V gene data show CDR1 as SEHNR and CDR2 as FQNEAQ (reference sequence). The V end lost 5 bases, the J end lost 3 bases, and 11 bases lay between the germline ends. This CDR3 region has 14 residues. CDR3 nucleotides: TGTGCCAGCAGCCTCCCGGGACTCAATCAGCCCCAGCATCTT. Its translation: CASSLPGLNQPQHL.

This clone was seen just once. CDR3 sequence: CASSSTSGDADTQYF. The CDR3 DNA reads TGTGCCAGCAGCTCGACTAGCGGGGACGCAGATACGCAGTATTTT. The genes are TRBV13 and TRBJ2-3, with 11 bases fitting TRBD2. V lost 4 bases, J lost 4 bases, and 4 bases stayed unmatched. CDR1 is PRHDT, CDR2 FYEKMQ, per germline (reference sequence). The CDR3 loop spans 15 amino acids.